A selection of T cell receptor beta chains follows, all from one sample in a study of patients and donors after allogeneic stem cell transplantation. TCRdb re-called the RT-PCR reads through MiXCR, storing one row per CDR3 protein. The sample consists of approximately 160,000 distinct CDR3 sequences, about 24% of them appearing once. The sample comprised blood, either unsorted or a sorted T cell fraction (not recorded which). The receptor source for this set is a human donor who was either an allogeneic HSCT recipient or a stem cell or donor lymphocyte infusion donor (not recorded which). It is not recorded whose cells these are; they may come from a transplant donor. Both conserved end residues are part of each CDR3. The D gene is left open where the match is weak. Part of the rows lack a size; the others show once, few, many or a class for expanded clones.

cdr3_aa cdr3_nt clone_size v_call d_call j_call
CASDTVRGNGGELFF TGTGCCAGCGATACAGTTCGGGGGAATGGCGGGGAGCTGTTTTTT - TRBV28 - TRBJ2-2
CSARDRPFQSLNTEAFF TGCAGTGCTAGAGATCGGCCGTTTCAATCCCTGAACACTGAAGCTTTCTTT many TRBV20-1 - TRBJ1-1
CASSQDRADYGYTF TGCGCCAGCAGCCAAGATAGGGCGGACTATGGCTACACCTTC few TRBV4-3 - TRBJ1-2
CASSLAHPPSGGALDTQYF TGTGCCAGCAGCTTAGCCCACCCTCCAAGCGGGGGGGCCTTAGATACGCAGTATTTT - TRBV7-9 TRBD2 TRBJ2-3
CASSFRGWNRGWYTEAFF TGTGCCAGCAGCTTCCGAGGATGGAACAGGGGGTGGTACACTGAAGCTTTCTTT few TRBV5-5 TRBD1 TRBJ1-1
CAISESADYEQYF TGTGCCATCAGTGAGTCGGCAGACTACGAGCAGTACTTC - TRBV10-3 - TRBJ2-7
CASSVTGAEQYF TGTGCCAGCAGCGTAACGGGGGCCGAGCAGTACTTC few TRBV9 - TRBJ2-7
CSAKPDVGNQPQHF TGCAGTGCTAAGCCAGATGTTGGCAATCAGCCCCAGCATTTT few TRBV20-1 - TRBJ1-5
CASSLISTGLGEKLFF TGCGCCAGCAGCTTGATATCGACAGGGCTCGGTGAAAAACTGTTTTTT - TRBV5-1 TRBD1 TRBJ1-4
CAISPGQGSYNEQFF TGTGCCATCAGCCCTGGACAGGGGTCCTACAATGAGCAGTTCTTC few TRBV10-3 TRBD1 TRBJ2-1
CASSLRGSNTGELFF TGTGCCAGCAGTTTGAGAGGGTCCAACACCGGGGAGCTGTTTTTT - TRBV12-3/TRBV12-4 - TRBJ2-2
CSVERTGLQEKLFF TGCAGCGTTGAACGGACAGGGCTCCAAGAAAAACTGTTTTTT - TRBV29-1 TRBD1 TRBJ1-4
CASSSGQGDPNEQFF TGCGCCAGCAGCTCTGGACAGGGGGATCCCAATGAGCAGTTCTTC few TRBV5-1 TRBD1 TRBJ2-1
CAVQRWGSTGELFF TGTGCCGTCCAACGGTGGGGAAGCACCGGGGAGCTGTTTTTT - TRBV10-3 - TRBJ2-2
CSTQSLQGRGTEAFF TGCAGTACCCAAAGCCTACAGGGCAGAGGGACTGAAGCTTTCTTT - TRBV20-1 - TRBJ1-1
CASSLEGGASTDTQYF TGCGCCAGCAGCTTGGAGGGGGGCGCAAGCACAGATACGCAGTATTTT few TRBV5-1 - TRBJ2-3
CAPTTWKGNYGYTF TGTGCCCCTACAACCTGGAAGGGGAACTATGGCTACACCTTC - TRBV6-4 - TRBJ1-2
CASSFGAFTYEQYF TGCGCCAGCAGCTTCGGGGCTTTTACCTACGAGCAGTACTTC - TRBV5-1 - TRBJ2-7
CSALRSLAKNIQYF TGCAGTGCTCTCCGGAGCTTAGCCAAAAACATTCAGTACTTC - TRBV20-1 - TRBJ2-4
CASSQSVNQPQHF TGTGCCAGCAGCCAATCAGTCAATCAGCCCCAGCATTTT - TRBV3-1 - TRBJ1-5
CASSYTGGPNEKLFF TGTGCCAGCAGTTACACAGGCGGACCTAATGAAAAACTGTTTTTT - TRBV6-5 - TRBJ1-4
CASSFHGWTSGGTYNEQFF TGTGCCAGCAGCTTCCATGGGTGGACTAGCGGGGGAACCTACAATGAGCAGTTCTTC - TRBV5-5 TRBD2 TRBJ2-1
CASSLGSGASGNTIYF TGTGCCAGCAGCTTAGGTTCAGGGGCCTCTGGAAACACCATATATTTT many TRBV7-2 - TRBJ1-3
CASSPRTGISGSYGYTF TGTGCCAGCAGCCCCCGGACAGGGATCTCGGGGAGCTATGGCTACACCTTC many TRBV12-3/TRBV12-4 TRBD1 TRBJ1-2
CASSRTQDTQYF TGTGCCAGCAGCCGGACGCAAGATACGCAGTATTTT - TRBV7-2 - TRBJ2-3
CASSLSRGGNQPQHF TGTGCCAGCAGTTTATCGAGGGGGGGCAATCAGCCCCAGCATTTT many TRBV27 - TRBJ1-5
CASSLVSQTTLSSYNSPLHF TGCGCCAGCAGCTTGGTTTCACAGACTACCCTCTCCTCCTATAATTCACCCCTCCACTTT - TRBV5-1 - TRBJ1-6
CSATSGRIYEQYF TGCAGTGCTACTAGCGGGAGAATCTACGAGCAGTACTTC - TRBV20-1 TRBD2 TRBJ2-7
CASRRPGEWDTEAFF TGTGCCAGCAGACGACCAGGGGAGTGGGACACTGAAGCTTTCTTT - TRBV7-9 - TRBJ1-1
CASSQGGRGYNEQFF TGTGCCAGCAGCCAAGGCGGGAGGGGATACAATGAGCAGTTCTTC few TRBV14 TRBD2 TRBJ2-1
CASSKQGPHQETQYF TGTGCCAGCAGCAAACAGGGGCCCCACCAAGAGACCCAGTACTTC - TRBV9 TRBD1 TRBJ2-5
CASSRGPSGANVLTF TGCGCCAGCAGCCGAGGTCCCTCTGGGGCCAACGTCCTGACTTTC few TRBV4-3 - TRBJ2-6
CASSFVGPGPENEQFF TGTGCCAGCAGCTTTGTGGGACCGGGGCCCGAAAATGAGCAGTTCTTC - TRBV7-3 - TRBJ2-1
CSASSPIVGATYNEQFF TGCAGTGCTAGTTCCCCCATAGTCGGGGCGACCTACAATGAGCAGTTCTTC few TRBV20-1 - TRBJ2-1
CASSVVPGTGFRTDTQYF TGTGCCAGCAGCGTAGTTCCAGGGACAGGGTTTCGCACAGATACGCAGTATTTT few TRBV9 TRBD1 TRBJ2-3
CASSQLNPYMTGDGYTF TGCGCCAGCAGCCAACTTAACCCTTATATGACAGGGGACGGCTACACCTTC few TRBV5-1 TRBD1 TRBJ1-2
CATKTPTVTTEAFF TGTGCCACCAAAACCCCGACAGTGACGACTGAAGCTTTCTTT few TRBV7-2 - TRBJ1-1
CASSSDNPGYGYTF TGCGCCAGCAGCTCGGACAACCCGGGGTATGGCTACACCTTC few TRBV5-1 - TRBJ1-2
CASSLSRSTEAFF TGTGCCAGCAGCTTAAGCAGGTCCACTGAAGCTTTCTTT - TRBV11-2 - TRBJ1-1
CSARDPGQPGLGYGYTF TGCAGTGCTAGAGATCCCGGACAACCCGGTTTAGGCTATGGCTACACCTTC - TRBV20-1 - TRBJ1-2
CASSGNSPLHF TGTGCCAGCAGCGGAAATTCACCCCTCCACTTT - TRBV5-6 - TRBJ1-6
CASDGEGGTEAFF TGCGCCAGCGATGGGGAGGGGGGAACTGAAGCTTTCTTT few TRBV5-1 - TRBJ1-1
CASSAQGWTEAFF TGTGCCAGCAGCGCACAGGGTTGGACTGAAGCTTTCTTT many TRBV7-2 - TRBJ1-1
CASSQGDRVEGNEQFF TGCGCCAGCAGCCAAGGAGACAGGGTGGAGGGGAATGAGCAGTTCTTC - TRBV4-1 - TRBJ2-1
CASKGRDQETQYF TGTGCCAGCAAGGGGCGTGACCAAGAGACCCAGTACTTC - TRBV2 - TRBJ2-5
CASSQEGGIYGYTF TGTGCCAGCAGCCAAGAAGGCGGCATCTATGGCTACACCTTC few TRBV14 - TRBJ1-2
CASSQDGRGVKNIQYF TGCGCCAGCAGCCAAGATGGGCGGGGAGTCAAAAACATTCAGTACTTC - TRBV4-1 - TRBJ2-4
CASSLATVLAGELFF TGTGCCAGCAGCTTGGCTACAGTCCTCGCCGGGGAGCTGTTTTTT few TRBV5-5 - TRBJ2-2
CSVEVGPEFYGYTF TGCAGCGTTGAAGTAGGACCGGAGTTCTATGGCTACACCTTC - TRBV29-1 - TRBJ1-2
CSGTGTLNTEAFF TGCAGCGGTACCGGGACACTGAACACTGAAGCTTTCTTT - TRBV29-1 - TRBJ1-1
CASSFPRRAPNTEAFF TGTGCCAGCTCCTTCCCTCGGAGGGCACCGAACACTGAAGCTTTCTTT few TRBV18 - TRBJ1-1
CASSVTPSNQPQHF TGTGCCAGTAGTGTAACTCCAAGCAATCAGCCCCAGCATTTT - TRBV19 - TRBJ1-5
CASKRDGGTDTQYF TGTGCCAGCAAGCGGGACGGGGGCACAGATACGCAGTATTTT - TRBV27 TRBD2 TRBJ2-3
CASSLLLDIKNIQYF TGTGCCAGCAGCTTATTACTGGATATCAAAAACATTCAGTACTTC - TRBV11-3 - TRBJ2-4